The T cell receptor beta chain described here comes from a study of T-cell reconstitution after alpha-beta-depleted transplantation in children. This clonotype was counted only a few times. The CDR3 covers 18 residues. CDR1 is SGHVS, CDR2 FNYEAQ, per germline. The ends lost 3 bases at V and 3 bases at J; junction bases unmatched: 11. TCRbeta library construction was performed incorporating unique molecular identifiers. One entry per CDR3 protein, called by TCRdb with MiXCR from the PCR reads. The table shows a few hundred thousand distinct CDR3 sequences, with about a quarter occurring only once. This clonotype was sampled from a boy younger than two with Wiskott-Aldrich syndrome, due to receive a stem cell transplant. The rearrangement uses TRBV7-6 and TRBJ2-2; 9 nucleotides align to TRBD2. The specimen comprised PBMCs, sampled before TCRalphabeta/CD19-depleted stem cell transplant. CDR3 sequence (DNA): TGTGCCAGCAGCTTTAGACGCGGCGGGAGGGGAGACACCGGGGAGCTGTTTTTT. This gives the protein CASSFRRGGRGDTGELFF.